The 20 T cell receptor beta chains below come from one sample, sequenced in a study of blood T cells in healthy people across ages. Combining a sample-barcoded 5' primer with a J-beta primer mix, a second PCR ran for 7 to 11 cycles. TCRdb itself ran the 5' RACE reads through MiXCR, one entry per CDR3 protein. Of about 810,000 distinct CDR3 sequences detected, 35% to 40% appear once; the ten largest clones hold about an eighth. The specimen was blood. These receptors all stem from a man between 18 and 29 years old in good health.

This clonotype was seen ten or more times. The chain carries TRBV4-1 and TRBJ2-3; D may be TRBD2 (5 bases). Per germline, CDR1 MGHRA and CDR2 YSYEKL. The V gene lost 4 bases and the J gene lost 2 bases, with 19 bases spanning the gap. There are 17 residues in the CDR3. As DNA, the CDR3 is TGCGCCAGCAGCCGTGTAACTAGGGCTCCTTCCACAGATACGCAGTATTTT. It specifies CASSRVTRAPSTDTQYF.

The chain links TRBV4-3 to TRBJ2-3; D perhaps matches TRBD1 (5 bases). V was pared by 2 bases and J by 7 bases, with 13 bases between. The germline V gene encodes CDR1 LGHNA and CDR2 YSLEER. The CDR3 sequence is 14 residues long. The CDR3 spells CASSQLLGVHTQYF. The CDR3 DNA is TGCGCCAGCAGCCAACTCCTAGGGGTACATACGCAGTATTTT.

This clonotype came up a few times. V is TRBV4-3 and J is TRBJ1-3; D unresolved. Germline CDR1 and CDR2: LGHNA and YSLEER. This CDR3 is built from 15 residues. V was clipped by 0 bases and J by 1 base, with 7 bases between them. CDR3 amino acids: CASSQDMTSGNTIYF. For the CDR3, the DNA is TGCGCCAGCAGCCAAGATATGACATCTGGAAACACCATATATTTT.

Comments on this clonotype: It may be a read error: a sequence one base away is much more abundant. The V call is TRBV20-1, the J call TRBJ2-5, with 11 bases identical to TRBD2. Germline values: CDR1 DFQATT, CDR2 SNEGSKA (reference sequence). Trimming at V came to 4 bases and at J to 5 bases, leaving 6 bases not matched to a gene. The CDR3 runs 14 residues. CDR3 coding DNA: TGCAGTGCTACTAGCGGGGGGAAACATGAGACCCAGTACTTC. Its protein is CSATSGGKHETQYF.

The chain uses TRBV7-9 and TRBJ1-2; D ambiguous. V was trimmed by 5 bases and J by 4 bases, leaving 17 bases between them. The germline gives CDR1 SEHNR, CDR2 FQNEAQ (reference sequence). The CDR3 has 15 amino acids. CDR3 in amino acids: CASSPDPGFGYGYTF. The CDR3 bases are TGTGCCAGCAGCCCCGACCCCGGATTCGGCTATGGCTACACCTTC. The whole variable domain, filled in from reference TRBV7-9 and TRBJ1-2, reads DTGVSQNPRHKITKRGQNVTFRCDPISEHNRLYWYRQTLGQGPEFLTYFQNEAQLEKSRLLSDRFSAERPKGSFSTLEIQRTEQGDSAMYLCASSPDPGFGYGYTFGSGTRLTVV.

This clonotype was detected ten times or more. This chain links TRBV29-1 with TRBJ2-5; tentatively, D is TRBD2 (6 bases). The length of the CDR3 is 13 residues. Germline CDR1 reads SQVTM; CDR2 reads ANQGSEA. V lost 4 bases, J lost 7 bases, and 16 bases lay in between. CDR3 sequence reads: CSVVRGKEGTQYF. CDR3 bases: TGCAGCGTTGTCCGCGGGAAGGAGGGGACCCAGTACTTC.

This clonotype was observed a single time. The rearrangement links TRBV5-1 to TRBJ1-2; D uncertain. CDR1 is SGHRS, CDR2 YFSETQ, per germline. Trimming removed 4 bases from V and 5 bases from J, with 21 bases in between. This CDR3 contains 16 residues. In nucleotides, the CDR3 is TGCGCCAGCAGCCTTTCCCCGACGGCTAAAGAGTATGGCTACACCTTC. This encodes CASSLSPTAKEYGYTF.

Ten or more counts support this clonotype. DNA of the CDR3: TGTGCCAGCACTTCAGGGGTGTTCAATCAGCCCCAGCATTTT. Protein: CASTSGVFNQPQHF. The chain is built from TRBV12-3 or TRBV12-4 and TRBJ1-5; weak D call: TRBD1 (6 bases). The CDR3 is 14 amino acids. V dropped 7 bases and J dropped 3 bases, with 13 bases sitting between them.

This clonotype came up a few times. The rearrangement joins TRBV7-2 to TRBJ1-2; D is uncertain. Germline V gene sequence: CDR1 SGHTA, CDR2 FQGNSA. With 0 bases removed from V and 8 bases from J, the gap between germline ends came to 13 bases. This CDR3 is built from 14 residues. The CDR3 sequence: CASSLAATQAGYTF. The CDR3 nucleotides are TGTGCCAGCAGCTTAGCGGCCACCCAGGCGGGCTACACCTTC.

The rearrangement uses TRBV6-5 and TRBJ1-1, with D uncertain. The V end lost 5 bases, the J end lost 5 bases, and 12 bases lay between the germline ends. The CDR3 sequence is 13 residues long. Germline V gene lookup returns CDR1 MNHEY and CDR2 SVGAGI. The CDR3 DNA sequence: TGTGCCAGCAGTGTAAGGGAGGTGACTGAAGCTTTCTTT. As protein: CASSVREVTEAFF.

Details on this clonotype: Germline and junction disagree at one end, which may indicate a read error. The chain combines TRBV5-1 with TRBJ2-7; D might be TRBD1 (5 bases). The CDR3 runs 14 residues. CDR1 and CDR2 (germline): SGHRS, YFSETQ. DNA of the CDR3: TGTTCCAGCAGCCCCGGACAACGGACCTACGAGCGGTACTTC. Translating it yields CSSSPGQRTYERYF.

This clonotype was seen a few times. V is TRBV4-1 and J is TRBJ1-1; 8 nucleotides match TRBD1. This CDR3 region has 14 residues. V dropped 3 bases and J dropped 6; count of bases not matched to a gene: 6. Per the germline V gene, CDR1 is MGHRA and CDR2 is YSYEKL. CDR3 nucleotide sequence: TGCGCCAGCAGCCACCGACAGGGGTCCGCTGAAGCTTTCTTT. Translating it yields CASSHRQGSAEAFF.

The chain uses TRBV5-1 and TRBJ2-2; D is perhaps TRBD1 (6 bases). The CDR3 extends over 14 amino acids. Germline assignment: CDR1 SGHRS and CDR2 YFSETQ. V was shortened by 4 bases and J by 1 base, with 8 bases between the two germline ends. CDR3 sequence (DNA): TGCGCCAGCAGCACGGGACAGAACACCGGGGAGCTGTTTTTT. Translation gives CASSTGQNTGELFF.

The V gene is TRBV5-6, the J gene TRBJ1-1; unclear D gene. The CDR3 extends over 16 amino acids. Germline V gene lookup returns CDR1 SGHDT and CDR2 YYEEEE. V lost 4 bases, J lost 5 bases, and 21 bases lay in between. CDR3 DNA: TGTGCCAGCAGCCGACGTCTTATGTTTTTGGTGACTGAAGCTTTCTTT. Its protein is CASSRRLMFLVTEAFF.

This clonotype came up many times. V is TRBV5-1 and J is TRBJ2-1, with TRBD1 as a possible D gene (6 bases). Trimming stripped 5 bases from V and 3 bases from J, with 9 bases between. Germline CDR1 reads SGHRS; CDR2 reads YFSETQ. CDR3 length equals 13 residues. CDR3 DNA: TGCGCCAGCAGTCCGGACAGCTACAATGAGCAGTTCTTC. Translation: CASSPDSYNEQFF.

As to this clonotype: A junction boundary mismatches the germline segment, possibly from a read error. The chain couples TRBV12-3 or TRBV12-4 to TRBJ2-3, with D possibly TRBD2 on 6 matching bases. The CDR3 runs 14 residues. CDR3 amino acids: CASSAGGTTDTEYF. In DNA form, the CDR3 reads TGTGCCAGCAGCGCCGGGGGAACCACAGATACGGAGTATTTT.

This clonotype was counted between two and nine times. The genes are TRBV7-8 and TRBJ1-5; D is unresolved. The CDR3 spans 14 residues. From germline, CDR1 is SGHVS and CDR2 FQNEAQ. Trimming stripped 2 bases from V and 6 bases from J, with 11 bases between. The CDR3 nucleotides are TGTGCCAGCAGCTTACCCTTACGGGGTCAGCCCCAGCATTTT. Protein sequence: CASSLPLRGQPQHF.

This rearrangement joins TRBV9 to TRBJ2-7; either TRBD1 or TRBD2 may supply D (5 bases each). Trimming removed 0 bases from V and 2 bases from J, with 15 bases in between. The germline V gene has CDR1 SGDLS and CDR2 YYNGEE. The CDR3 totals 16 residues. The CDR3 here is CASSVGDRPNPYEQYF. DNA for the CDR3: TGTGCCAGCAGCGTAGGGGACCGCCCCAATCCCTACGAGCAGTACTTC.

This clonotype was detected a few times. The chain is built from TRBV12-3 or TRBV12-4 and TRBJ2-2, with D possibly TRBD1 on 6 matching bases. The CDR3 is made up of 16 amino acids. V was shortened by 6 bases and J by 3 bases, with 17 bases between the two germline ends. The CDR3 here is CASRDPPGVHTGELFF. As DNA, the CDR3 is TGTGCCAGCAGAGACCCCCCAGGGGTGCACACCGGGGAGCTGTTTTTT.

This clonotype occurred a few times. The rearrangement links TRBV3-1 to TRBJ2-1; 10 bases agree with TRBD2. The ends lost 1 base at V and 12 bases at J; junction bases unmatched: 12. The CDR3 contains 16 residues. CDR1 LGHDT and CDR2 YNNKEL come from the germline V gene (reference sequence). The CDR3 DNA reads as TGTGCCAGCAGCCAAGTAAATAGGCTAGCGGGGGAGCGGCAGTTCTTC. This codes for CASSQVNRLAGERQFF.